This is a list of T cell receptor beta chains from one sample in a study of cytomegalovirus exposure and HLA in healthy donors. Generated by immunoSEQ multiplex PCR, the TCRdb table keeps only in-frame clones and is missing some. This sample has 100,000 to 150,000 clones, with approximately 91% found just once. The sequencing input was PBMCs. The receptor set was obtained from a man between 18 and 35 years old in good health and CMV-seropositive. Each CDR3 is given with its conserved first and last residue. D genes are given only for firm matches. Clone sizes are given selectively: once, few, many, or a class where the clone is expanded.

clone size: .; V gene: TRBV19; D gene: .; J gene: TRBJ1-1; CDR3 DNA: TGTGCCAGTAGTATCGGGAAGGGAAGAACTGAAGCTTTCTTT; CDR3 protein: CASSIGKGRTEAFF
clone size: .; V gene: TRBV5-4; D gene: .; J gene: TRBJ1-4; CDR3 DNA: TGTGCCAGCAGCTTGGCCCCGGGATCTAATGAAAAACTGTTTTTT; CDR3 protein: CASSLAPGSNEKLFF
clone size: .; V gene: TRBV6-5; D gene: TRBD1; J gene: TRBJ2-7; CDR3 DNA: TGTGCCAGCAGTTTCGAGACAGGGGGCCCACCTTACGAGCAGTACTTC; CDR3 protein: CASSFETGGPPYEQYF
clone size: .; V gene: TRBV5-1; D gene: TRBD1; J gene: TRBJ2-3; CDR3 DNA: TGCGCCAGCAGTAAATCCGGGACAGGGGGTAGGAGTCGTGTAGATACGCAGTATTTT; CDR3 protein: CASSKSGTGGRSRVDTQYF
clone size: .; V gene: TRBV30; D gene: TRBD2; J gene: TRBJ2-1; CDR3 DNA: TGTGCCTGGAGTGTACATTCCGGGACTAGCGGGGGAAATGAGCAGTTCTTC; CDR3 protein: CAWSVHSGTSGGNEQFF
clone size: .; V gene: TRBV2; D gene: .; J gene: TRBJ1-2; CDR3 DNA: TGTGCCAGCAGTGATCGGGGCTACACCTTC; CDR3 protein: CASSDRGYTF
clone size: .; V gene: TRBV10-1; D gene: .; J gene: TRBJ1-2; CDR3 DNA: TGCGCCAGCAGTGAGGGCAACAACTATGGCTACACCTTC; CDR3 protein: CASSEGNNYGYTF
clone size: .; V gene: TRBV5-1; D gene: .; J gene: TRBJ2-3; CDR3 DNA: TGCGCCAGCAGCATCGGGCAGGGGCCCCACACAGATACGCAGTATTTT; CDR3 protein: CASSIGQGPHTDTQYF
clone size: .; V gene: TRBV4-1; D gene: .; J gene: TRBJ1-5; CDR3 DNA: TGCGCCAGCAGCCAATTACAGGGCGGGCAGCCCCAGCATTTT; CDR3 protein: CASSQLQGGQPQHF
clone size: .; V gene: TRBV27; D gene: TRBD1; J gene: TRBJ2-5; CDR3 DNA: TGTGCCAGCAGTCTCGGGACAGGGGGGGGACAGACCCAGTACTTC; CDR3 protein: CASSLGTGGGQTQYF
clone size: .; V gene: TRBV12-2; D gene: .; J gene: TRBJ1-1; CDR3 DNA: TGTGCAAGTCGCTCTTCCACTGAAGCTTTCTTT; CDR3 protein: CASRSSTEAFF
clone size: .; V gene: TRBV7-8; D gene: TRBD2; J gene: TRBJ2-5; CDR3 DNA: TGTGCCAGCAGCCCGGGGGGGAGGGAGACCCAGTACTTC; CDR3 protein: CASSPGGRETQYF
clone size: .; V gene: TRBV11-3; D gene: .; J gene: TRBJ2-1; CDR3 DNA: TGTGCCAGCAGCCTAAGGCAGGGGACGAATGAGCAGTTCTTC; CDR3 protein: CASSLRQGTNEQFF
clone size: .; V gene: TRBV7-6; D gene: .; J gene: TRBJ2-5; CDR3 DNA: TGTGCCAGCAGGATTCGGCAGGGCCGGGAGACCCAGTACTTC; CDR3 protein: CASRIRQGRETQYF
clone size: .; V gene: TRBV5-1; D gene: .; J gene: TRBJ1-1; CDR3 DNA: TGCGCCAGCAGCCTGGACGGACAGATGAACACTGAAGCTTTCTTT; CDR3 protein: CASSLDGQMNTEAFF
clone size: once; V gene: TRBV6-1; D gene: .; J gene: TRBJ2-4; CDR3 DNA: TGTGCCAGCAGTGAATTCGGGGGGCTTAACATTCAGTACTTC; CDR3 protein: CASSEFGGLNIQYF
clone size: .; V gene: TRBV2; D gene: .; J gene: TRBJ1-2; CDR3 DNA: TGTGCCACCCGGGGTTATGAGTTTTATGGCTACACCTTC; CDR3 protein: CATRGYEFYGYTF
clone size: .; V gene: TRBV19; D gene: .; J gene: TRBJ2-6; CDR3 DNA: TGTGCCAGTAGTCCACTCTCCTCTGGGGCCAACGTCCTGACTTTC; CDR3 protein: CASSPLSSGANVLTF
clone size: .; V gene: TRBV2; D gene: .; J gene: TRBJ2-2; CDR3 DNA: TGTGCCAGCAGACAGGATATGTCCGGGGAGCTGTTTTTT; CDR3 protein: CASRQDMSGELFF
clone size: .; V gene: TRBV7-9; D gene: TRBD1; J gene: TRBJ1-2; CDR3 DNA: TGTGCCCTTTCACCGGGACAGGGGTACTATGGCTACACCTTC; CDR3 protein: CALSPGQGYYGYTF
clone size: .; V gene: TRBV5-1; D gene: TRBD1; J gene: TRBJ2-1; CDR3 DNA: TGCGCCAGCTACCGGGACAGCTCCTACAATGAGCAGTTCTTC; CDR3 protein: CASYRDSSYNEQFF
clone size: once; V gene: TRBV6-5; D gene: .; J gene: TRBJ1-1; CDR3 DNA: TGTGCCAGCAGGTCCAGGGGATTGAACACTGAAGCTTTCTTT; CDR3 protein: CASRSRGLNTEAFF
clone size: .; V gene: TRBV2; D gene: .; J gene: TRBJ2-7; CDR3 DNA: TGTGCCAGCAGTGAATCACCAAGGGGGACCTACGAGCAGTACTTC; CDR3 protein: CASSESPRGTYEQYF
clone size: .; V gene: TRBV5-1; D gene: .; J gene: TRBJ2-5; CDR3 DNA: TGCGCCAGCAGCATCGGACTACCGTACCAAGAGACCCAGTACTTC; CDR3 protein: CASSIGLPYQETQYF
clone size: .; V gene: TRBV13; D gene: TRBD1; J gene: TRBJ1-1; CDR3 DNA: TGTGCCAGCCGGGGACAGGGGGCTTACACTGAAGCTTTCTTT; CDR3 protein: CASRGQGAYTEAFF
clone size: .; V gene: TRBV7-6; D gene: .; J gene: TRBJ1-3; CDR3 DNA: TGTGCCAGCAGCTTACCCTCCGACAGGCCGTCTGGAAACACCATATATTTT; CDR3 protein: CASSLPSDRPSGNTIYF
clone size: .; V gene: TRBV4-1; D gene: .; J gene: TRBJ1-4; CDR3 DNA: TGCGCCAGCAGCCAAGCACGGTCTACTAATGAAAAACTGTTTTTT; CDR3 protein: CASSQARSTNEKLFF
clone size: .; V gene: TRBV11-2; D gene: TRBD1; J gene: TRBJ2-7; CDR3 DNA: TGTGCCAGCAGCACCACCGGGACAGGGACCCCCAACGAGCAGTACTTC; CDR3 protein: CASSTTGTGTPNEQYF
clone size: .; V gene: TRBV7-9; D gene: TRBD1; J gene: TRBJ2-1; CDR3 DNA: TGTGCCAGCAGTTTCGGACAGGGGAATGAGCAGTTCTTC; CDR3 protein: CASSFGQGNEQFF
clone size: .; V gene: TRBV7-9; D gene: .; J gene: TRBJ1-3; CDR3 DNA: TGTGCCAGCTCCACAGGGCTCGATGGAAACACCATATATTTT; CDR3 protein: CASSTGLDGNTIYF
clone size: .; V gene: TRBV5-6; D gene: .; J gene: TRBJ1-1; CDR3 DNA: TGTGCCAGCAGTATAACAGGGCTGAACACTGAAGCTTTCTTT; CDR3 protein: CASSITGLNTEAFF
clone size: .; V gene: TRBV7-8; D gene: .; J gene: TRBJ1-5; CDR3 DNA: TGTGCCAGCAGCTGGGGGGATTATCAGCCCCAGCATTTT; CDR3 protein: CASSWGDYQPQHF
clone size: .; V gene: TRBV5-1; D gene: .; J gene: TRBJ1-4; CDR3 DNA: TGCGCCAGCAGCTTGGTGGGCAGTACTAATGAAAAACTGTTTTTT; CDR3 protein: CASSLVGSTNEKLFF
clone size: .; V gene: TRBV9; D gene: .; J gene: TRBJ2-7; CDR3 DNA: TGTGCCAGCAGCGTAGCCCCGGGGTCGGCCTACGAGCAGTACTTC; CDR3 protein: CASSVAPGSAYEQYF
clone size: .; V gene: TRBV7-6; D gene: .; J gene: TRBJ1-1; CDR3 DNA: TGTGCCAGCAGCTTAAGCTCGACAGGCCTGAACACTGAAGCTTTCTTT; CDR3 protein: CASSLSSTGLNTEAFF
clone size: .; V gene: TRBV7-6; D gene: .; J gene: TRBJ1-1; CDR3 DNA: TGTGCCAGCAGCTTAGCGGTTGGGGGGGCCAGCACTGAAGCTTTCTTT; CDR3 protein: CASSLAVGGASTEAFF
clone size: .; V gene: TRBV27; D gene: TRBD1; J gene: TRBJ1-2; CDR3 DNA: TGTGCCAGCAGTTTGGGCAGGGGGGACTATGGCTACACCTTC; CDR3 protein: CASSLGRGDYGYTF
clone size: .; V gene: TRBV2; D gene: TRBD1; J gene: TRBJ1-6; CDR3 DNA: TGTGCCAGCAGACAGGGGGAACTTAATTCACCCCTCCACTTT; CDR3 protein: CASRQGELNSPLHF
clone size: once; V gene: TRBV5-1; D gene: .; J gene: TRBJ1-2; CDR3 DNA: TGCGCCAGCAGCTTTTGGGACACAAACTATGGCTACACCTTC; CDR3 protein: CASSFWDTNYGYTF
clone size: .; V gene: TRBV5-1; D gene: TRBD2; J gene: TRBJ2-5; CDR3 DNA: TGCGCCAGCAGCTTGCCACTTCGGACTAGCGGGGGGACCTCCCATCAAGAGACCCAGTACTTC; CDR3 protein: CASSLPLRTSGGTSHQETQYF
clone size: .; V gene: TRBV28; D gene: TRBD2; J gene: TRBJ2-7; CDR3 DNA: TGTGCCAGCAGACCAACTAGCGGGGGGCTCTACGAGCAGTACTTC; CDR3 protein: CASRPTSGGLYEQYF
clone size: .; V gene: TRBV25-1; D gene: .; J gene: TRBJ1-2; CDR3 DNA: TGTGCCAGCAGCGACGGAGGACCCTATGGCTACACCTTC; CDR3 protein: CASSDGGPYGYTF
clone size: .; V gene: TRBV19; D gene: .; J gene: TRBJ2-1; CDR3 DNA: TGTGCCAGTGGCCATGGTAATGAGCAGTTCTTC; CDR3 protein: CASGHGNEQFF
clone size: .; V gene: TRBV10-3; D gene: .; J gene: TRBJ2-5; CDR3 DNA: TGTGCCATCAGCGGGGGAGAGGTCCAAGAGACCCAGTACTTC; CDR3 protein: CAISGGEVQETQYF
clone size: .; V gene: TRBV5-4; D gene: .; J gene: TRBJ2-1; CDR3 DNA: TGTGCCAGCAGCTTGGTGACAGCAAACAATGAGCAGTTCTTC; CDR3 protein: CASSLVTANNEQFF
clone size: .; V gene: TRBV12-5; D gene: .; J gene: TRBJ2-3; CDR3 DNA: TGTGCTAGTGGTCCAGGGAGCACAGATACGCAGTATTTT; CDR3 protein: CASGPGSTDTQYF
clone size: .; V gene: TRBV5-4; D gene: TRBD2; J gene: TRBJ2-3; CDR3 DNA: TGTGCCAGCAGCTTCAGAGCGGGGAAGCCAGATACGCAGTATTTT; CDR3 protein: CASSFRAGKPDTQYF
clone size: .; V gene: TRBV7-2; D gene: .; J gene: TRBJ2-4; CDR3 DNA: TGTGCCAGCAGCCCCTCGACTGTCGACAGTTTAGTAGCCATTCAGTACTTC; CDR3 protein: CASSPSTVDSLVAIQYF
clone size: .; V gene: TRBV28; D gene: TRBD1; J gene: TRBJ1-5; CDR3 DNA: TGTGCCAGCAGCCCCTTCAGGGCGACAGGGGTAACTCAGCCCCAGCATTTT; CDR3 protein: CASSPFRATGVTQPQHF
clone size: .; V gene: TRBV7-6; D gene: TRBD1; J gene: TRBJ2-7; CDR3 DNA: TGTGCCAGCAGCGACGGACAGGGGGCGGACGAGCAGTACTTC; CDR3 protein: CASSDGQGADEQYF
clone size: .; V gene: TRBV4-3; D gene: .; J gene: TRBJ1-5; CDR3 DNA: TGCGCCAGCAGCCAGCAGCCCATCGGGGAGCCCCAGCATTTT; CDR3 protein: CASSQQPIGEPQHF
clone size: .; V gene: TRBV5-1; D gene: TRBD1; J gene: TRBJ1-5; CDR3 DNA: TGCGCCAGCAGCTCCGTCCCGGGACAGGGGCAGCCCCAGCATTTT; CDR3 protein: CASSSVPGQGQPQHF
clone size: .; V gene: TRBV2; D gene: TRBD1; J gene: TRBJ1-1; CDR3 DNA: TGTGCCAGCAGTGGACAGGGTTCAACTGAAGCTTTCTTT; CDR3 protein: CASSGQGSTEAFF
clone size: .; V gene: TRBV4-3; D gene: .; J gene: TRBJ2-1; CDR3 DNA: TGCGCCAGCAGCCAAGGATGGATCGGAGGGACAGCCGGTAACAATGAGCAGTTCTTC; CDR3 protein: CASSQGWIGGTAGNNEQFF